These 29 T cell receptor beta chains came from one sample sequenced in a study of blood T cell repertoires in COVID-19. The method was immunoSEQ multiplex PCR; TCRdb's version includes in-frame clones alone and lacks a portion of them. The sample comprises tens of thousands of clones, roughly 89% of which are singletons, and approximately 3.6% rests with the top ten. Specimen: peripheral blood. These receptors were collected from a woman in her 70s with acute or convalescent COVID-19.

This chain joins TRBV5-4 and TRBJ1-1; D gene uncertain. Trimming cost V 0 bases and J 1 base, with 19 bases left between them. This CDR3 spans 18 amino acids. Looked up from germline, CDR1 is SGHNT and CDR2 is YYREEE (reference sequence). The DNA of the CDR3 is TGTGCCAGCAGCTTGGCCTCAGATGGCGGGGAGAGGAACACTGAAGCTTTCTTT. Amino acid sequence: CASSLASDGGERNTEAFF.

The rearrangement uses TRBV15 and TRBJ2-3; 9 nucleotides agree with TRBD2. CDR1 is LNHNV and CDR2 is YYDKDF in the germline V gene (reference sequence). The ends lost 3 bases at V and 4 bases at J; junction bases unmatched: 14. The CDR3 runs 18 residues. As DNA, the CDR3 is TGTGCCACCAGCAGCCGCCGACGAATGCGGGAGGGGGCAGATACGCAGTATTTT. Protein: CATSSRRRMREGADTQYF.

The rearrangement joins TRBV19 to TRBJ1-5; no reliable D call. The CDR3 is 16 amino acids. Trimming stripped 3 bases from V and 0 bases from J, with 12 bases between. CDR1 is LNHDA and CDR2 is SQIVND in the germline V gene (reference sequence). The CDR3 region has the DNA TGTGCCAGTAGTATCATGCAGGCCTATAGCAATCAGCCCCAGCATTTT. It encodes CASSIMQAYSNQPQHF.

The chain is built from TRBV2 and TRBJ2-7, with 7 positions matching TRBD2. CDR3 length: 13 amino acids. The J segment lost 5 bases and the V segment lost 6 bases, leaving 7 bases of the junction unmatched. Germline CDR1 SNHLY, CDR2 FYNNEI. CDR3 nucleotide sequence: TGTGCCAGCAGGTCGAGCGGGGAAAACGAGCAGTACTTC. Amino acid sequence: CASRSSGENEQYF.

The CDR3 nucleotides are TGTGCCAGTAGTATTGGGCCAGGGAACAATTCACCCCTCCACTTT. This encodes CASSIGPGNNSPLHF. This chain uses TRBV19 with TRBJ1-6, with D possibly matching TRBD1 (5 bases). CDR1 and CDR2 (germline): LNHDA, SQIVND (reference sequence). This CDR3 is built from 15 residues. Trimming shortened V by 3 bases and J by 7 bases, and 13 bases separated the two germline ends.

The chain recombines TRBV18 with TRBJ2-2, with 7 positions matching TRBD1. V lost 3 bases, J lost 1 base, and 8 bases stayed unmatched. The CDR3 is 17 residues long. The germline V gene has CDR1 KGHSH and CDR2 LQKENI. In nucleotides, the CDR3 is TGTGCCAGCTCACCTAACTTGGGGACAGAGAACACCGGGGAGCTGTTTTTT. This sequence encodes CASSPNLGTENTGELFF.

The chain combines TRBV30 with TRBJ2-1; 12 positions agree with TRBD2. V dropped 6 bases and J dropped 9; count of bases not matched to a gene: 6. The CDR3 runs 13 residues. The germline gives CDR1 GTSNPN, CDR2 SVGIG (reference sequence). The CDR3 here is CACASGRAIEQFF. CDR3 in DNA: TGTGCCTGCGCTAGCGGGAGGGCTATTGAGCAGTTCTTC.

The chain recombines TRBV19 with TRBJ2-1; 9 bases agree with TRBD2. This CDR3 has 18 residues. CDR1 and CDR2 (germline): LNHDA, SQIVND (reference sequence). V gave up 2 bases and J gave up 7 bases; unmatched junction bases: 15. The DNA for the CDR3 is TGTGCCAGTAGTATACCGGGCGCGGGGGGGCTTCAGTCTAATGAGCAGTTCTTC. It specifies CASSIPGAGGLQSNEQFF.

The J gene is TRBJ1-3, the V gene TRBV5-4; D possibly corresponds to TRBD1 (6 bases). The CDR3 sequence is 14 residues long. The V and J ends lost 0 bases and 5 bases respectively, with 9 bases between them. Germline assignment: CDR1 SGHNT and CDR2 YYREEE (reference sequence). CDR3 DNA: TGTGCCAGCAGCTTGGAGGGGGAACGAAACACCATATATTTT. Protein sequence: CASSLEGERNTIYF.

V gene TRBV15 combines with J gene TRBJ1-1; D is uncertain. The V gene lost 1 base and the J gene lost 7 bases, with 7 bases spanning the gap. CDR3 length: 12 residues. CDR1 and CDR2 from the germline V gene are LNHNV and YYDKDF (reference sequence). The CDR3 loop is CATSRGRNEAFF. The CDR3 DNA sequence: TGTGCCACCAGCAGAGGTCGTAATGAAGCTTTCTTT.

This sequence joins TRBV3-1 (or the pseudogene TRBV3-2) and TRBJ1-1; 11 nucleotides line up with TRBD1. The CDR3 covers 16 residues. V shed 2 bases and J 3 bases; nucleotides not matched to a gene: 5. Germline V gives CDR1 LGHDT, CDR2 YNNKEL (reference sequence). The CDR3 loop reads CASSQRAGQGDTEAFF. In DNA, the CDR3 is TGTGCCAGCAGCCAAAGGGCGGGACAGGGGGACACTGAAGCTTTCTTT.

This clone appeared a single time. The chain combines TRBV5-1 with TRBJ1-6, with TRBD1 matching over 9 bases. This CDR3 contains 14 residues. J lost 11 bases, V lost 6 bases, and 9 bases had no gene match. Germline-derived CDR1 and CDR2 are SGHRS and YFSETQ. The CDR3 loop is CASTTGTGNPPLHF. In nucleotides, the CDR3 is TGCGCCAGCACTACGGGGACAGGGAATCCACCCCTCCACTTT.

The CDR3 bases are TGTGCCAGCAGCGGGAACAGGGGTGATCAGCCCCAGCATTTT. Protein product: CASSGNRGDQPQHF. The V and J genes are TRBV5-5 and TRBJ1-5, with 7 bases identical to TRBD1. The CDR3 contains 14 residues. The ends lost 4 bases at V and 5 bases at J; junction bases unmatched: 6. Per germline, CDR1 SGHKS and CDR2 YYEKEE (reference sequence). Complete variable domain (other parts from reference TRBV5-5 and TRBJ1-5): DAGVTQSPTHLIKTRGQQVTLRCSPISGHKSVSWYQQVLGQGPQFIFQYYEKEERGRGNFPDRFSARQFPNYSSELNVNALLLGDSALYLCASSGNRGDQPQHFGDGTRLSIL.

The CDR3 loop reads CASSTGTEETQYF. The CDR3 bases are TGTGCCAGTAGTACAGGAACAGAAGAGACCCAGTACTTC. This chain joins TRBV19 and TRBJ2-5; D not resolved. The CDR3 contains 13 residues. Trimming took 4 bases from V and 3 from J, leaving 9 bases between them. Germline loops: CDR1 LNHDA, CDR2 SQIVND (reference sequence).

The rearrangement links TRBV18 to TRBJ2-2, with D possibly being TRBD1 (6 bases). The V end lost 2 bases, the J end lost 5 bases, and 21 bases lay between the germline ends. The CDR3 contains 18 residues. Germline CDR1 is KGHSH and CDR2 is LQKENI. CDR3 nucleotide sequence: TGTGCCAGCTCACCAAACATGGGGACAAAATCCGGAACCGGGGAGCTGTTTTTT. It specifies CASSPNMGTKSGTGELFF.

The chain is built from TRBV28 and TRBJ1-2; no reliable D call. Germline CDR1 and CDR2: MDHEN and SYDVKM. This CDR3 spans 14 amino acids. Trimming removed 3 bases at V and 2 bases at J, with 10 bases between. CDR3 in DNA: TGTGCCAGCAGTTTCCAGCAGCGCAACTATGGCTACACCTTC. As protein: CASSFQQRNYGYTF.

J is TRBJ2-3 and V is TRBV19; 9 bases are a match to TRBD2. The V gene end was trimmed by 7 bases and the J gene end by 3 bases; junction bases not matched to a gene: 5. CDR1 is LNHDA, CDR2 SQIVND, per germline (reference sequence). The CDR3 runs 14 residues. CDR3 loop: CASTTSGGTDTQYF. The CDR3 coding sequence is TGTGCCAGTACTACCAGCGGGGGGACAGATACGCAGTATTTT.

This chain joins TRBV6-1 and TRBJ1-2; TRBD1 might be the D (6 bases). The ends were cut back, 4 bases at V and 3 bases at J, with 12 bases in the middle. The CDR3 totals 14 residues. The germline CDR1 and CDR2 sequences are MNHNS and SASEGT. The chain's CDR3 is CASSVAGGHYGYTF. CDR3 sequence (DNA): TGTGCCAGCAGTGTAGCCGGGGGGCACTATGGCTACACCTTC.

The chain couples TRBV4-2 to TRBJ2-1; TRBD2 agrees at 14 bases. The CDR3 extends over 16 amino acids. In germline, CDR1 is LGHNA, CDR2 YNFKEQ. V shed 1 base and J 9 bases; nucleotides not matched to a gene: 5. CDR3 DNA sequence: TGTGCCAGCAGCCAAGGACTAGCGGGGGGGCCGGGTGAGCAGTTCTTC. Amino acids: CASSQGLAGGPGEQFF.

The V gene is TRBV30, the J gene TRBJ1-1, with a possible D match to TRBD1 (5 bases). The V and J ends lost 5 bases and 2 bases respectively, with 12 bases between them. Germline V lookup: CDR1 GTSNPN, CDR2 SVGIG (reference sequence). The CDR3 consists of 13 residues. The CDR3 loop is CAWSKRGNTEAFF. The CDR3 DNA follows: TGTGCCTGGTCCAAAAGGGGAAACACTGAAGCTTTCTTT.

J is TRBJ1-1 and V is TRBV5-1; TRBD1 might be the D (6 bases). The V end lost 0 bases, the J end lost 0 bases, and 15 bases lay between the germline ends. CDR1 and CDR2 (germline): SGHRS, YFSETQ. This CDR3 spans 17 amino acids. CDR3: CASSLVGGSFMNTEAFF. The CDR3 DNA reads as TGCGCCAGCAGCTTGGTTGGGGGCTCCTTCATGAACACTGAAGCTTTCTTT. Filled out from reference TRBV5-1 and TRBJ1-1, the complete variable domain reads KAGVTQTPRYLIKTRGQQVTLSCSPISGHRSVSWYQQTPGQGLQFLFEYFSETQRNKGNFPGRFSGRQFSNSRSEMNVSTLELGDSALYLCASSLVGGSFMNTEAFFGQGTRLTVV.

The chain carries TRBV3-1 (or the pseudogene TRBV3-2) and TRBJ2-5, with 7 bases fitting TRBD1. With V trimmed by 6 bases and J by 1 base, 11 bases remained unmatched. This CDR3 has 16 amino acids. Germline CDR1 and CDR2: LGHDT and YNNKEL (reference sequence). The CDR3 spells CASRRRTGQFQETQYF. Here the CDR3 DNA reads TGTGCCAGCAGAAGACGGACAGGCCAGTTCCAAGAGACCCAGTACTTC.

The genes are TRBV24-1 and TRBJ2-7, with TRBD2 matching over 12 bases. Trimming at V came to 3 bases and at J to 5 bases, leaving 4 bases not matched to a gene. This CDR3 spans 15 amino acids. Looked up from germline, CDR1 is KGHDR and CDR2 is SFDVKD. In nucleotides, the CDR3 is TGTGCCACCAGTGATGGACTAGCGGGGAAGGACGAGCAGTACTTC. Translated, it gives CATSDGLAGKDEQYF.

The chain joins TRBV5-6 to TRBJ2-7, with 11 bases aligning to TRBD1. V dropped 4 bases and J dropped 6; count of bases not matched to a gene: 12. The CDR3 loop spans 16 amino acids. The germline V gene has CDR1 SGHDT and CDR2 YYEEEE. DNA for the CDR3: TGTGCCAGCAGCCCGACCCCAGGACAGGGGGCAGTCGAGCAGTACTTC. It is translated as CASSPTPGQGAVEQYF.

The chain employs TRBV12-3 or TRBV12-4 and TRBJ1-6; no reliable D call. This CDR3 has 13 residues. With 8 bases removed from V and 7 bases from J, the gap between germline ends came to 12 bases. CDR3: CASDGGRNSPLHF. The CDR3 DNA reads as TGTGCCAGCGATGGAGGGCGAAATTCACCCCTCCACTTT.

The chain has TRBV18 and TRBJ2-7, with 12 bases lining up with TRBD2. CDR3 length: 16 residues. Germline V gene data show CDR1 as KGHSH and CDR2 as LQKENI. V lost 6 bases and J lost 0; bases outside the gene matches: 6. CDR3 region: CASSRLTSGSSYEQYF. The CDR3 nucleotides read TGTGCCAGCTCCCGTCTGACTAGCGGGAGCTCCTACGAGCAGTACTTC.

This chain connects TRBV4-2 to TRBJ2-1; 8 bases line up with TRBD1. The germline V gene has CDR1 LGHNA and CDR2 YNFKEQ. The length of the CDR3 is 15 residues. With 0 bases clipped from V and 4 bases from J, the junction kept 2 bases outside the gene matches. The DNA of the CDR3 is TGTGCCAGCAGCCAAGAAGGACAGGGATACAATGAGCAGTTCTTC. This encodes CASSQEGQGYNEQFF.

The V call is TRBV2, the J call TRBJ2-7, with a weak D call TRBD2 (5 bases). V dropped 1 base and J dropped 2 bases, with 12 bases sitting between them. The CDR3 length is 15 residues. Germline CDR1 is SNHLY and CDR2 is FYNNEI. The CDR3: CASSEGAADAYEQYF. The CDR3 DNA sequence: TGTGCCAGCAGTGAAGGGGCAGCGGACGCCTACGAGCAGTACTTC.

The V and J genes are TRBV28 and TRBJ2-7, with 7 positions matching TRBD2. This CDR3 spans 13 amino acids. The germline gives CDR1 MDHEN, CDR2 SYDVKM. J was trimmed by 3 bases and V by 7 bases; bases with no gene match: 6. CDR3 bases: TGTGCCAGCACCCTAGGCGGGGGCTACGAGCAGTACTTC. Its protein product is CASTLGGGYEQYF.